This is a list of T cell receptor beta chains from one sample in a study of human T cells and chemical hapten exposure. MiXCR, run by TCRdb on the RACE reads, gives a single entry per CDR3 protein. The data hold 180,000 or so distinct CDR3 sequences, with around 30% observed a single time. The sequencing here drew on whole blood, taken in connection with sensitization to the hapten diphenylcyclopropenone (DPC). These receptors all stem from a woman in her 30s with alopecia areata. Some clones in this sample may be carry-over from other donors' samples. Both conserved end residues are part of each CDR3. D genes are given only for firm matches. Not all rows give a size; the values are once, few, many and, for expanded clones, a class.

CDR3 DNA: TGTGCCAGCAGCTTGTCAGGACTAGCGGTGGAAATCACCGGGGAGCTGTTTTTT
CDR3 protein: CASSLSGLAVEITGELFF
clone size: few
J gene: TRBJ2-2
D gene: TRBD2
V gene: TRBV7-9

CDR3 DNA: TGTGCCAGCAGTTACGGGGGACTAGCGGTCGATGAGCAGTTCTTC
CDR3 protein: CASSYGGLAVDEQFF
clone size: few
J gene: TRBJ2-1
D gene: TRBD2
V gene: TRBV6-5

CDR3 DNA: TGTGCCAGCAGCTTATCCCGCCTTCGAGCCGCCGAGCAGTACTTC
CDR3 protein: CASSLSRLRAAEQYF
clone size: .
J gene: TRBJ2-7
D gene: .
V gene: TRBV11-1

CDR3 DNA: TGCGCCAGCAGCCCGGGGCACGTCGGTAATGAAAAACTGTTTTTT
CDR3 protein: CASSPGHVGNEKLFF
clone size: few
J gene: TRBJ1-4
D gene: .
V gene: TRBV5-1

CDR3 DNA: TGTGCCAGCAGTCCCCTACAGGGAGCTGGAAACACCATATATTTT
CDR3 protein: CASSPLQGAGNTIYF
clone size: few
J gene: TRBJ1-3
D gene: .
V gene: TRBV12-3/TRBV12-4

CDR3 DNA: TGTGCCAGCAGTTTAGAGGGACAGCTTAACTACGAGCAGTACTTC
CDR3 protein: CASSLEGQLNYEQYF
clone size: few
J gene: TRBJ2-7
D gene: TRBD1
V gene: TRBV28

CDR3 DNA: TGCGCCAGCAGCTTGGGGATGGATACGCAGTATTTT
CDR3 protein: CASSLGMDTQYF
clone size: .
J gene: TRBJ2-3
D gene: .
V gene: TRBV5-1

CDR3 DNA: TGCGCCAGCAGTGATATGGGTCGGGGGGTCCAAGAGACCCAGTACTTC
CDR3 protein: CASSDMGRGVQETQYF
clone size: .
J gene: TRBJ2-5
D gene: TRBD2
V gene: TRBV10-2

CDR3 DNA: TGTGCCATCAGTCACACAGGGAACACTGAAGCTTTCTTT
CDR3 protein: CAISHTGNTEAFF
clone size: few
J gene: TRBJ1-1
D gene: .
V gene: TRBV10-3

CDR3 DNA: TGTGCCAGCAGCTCCCCGGACGGCTATGGCTACACCTTC
CDR3 protein: CASSSPDGYGYTF
clone size: .
J gene: TRBJ1-2
D gene: .
V gene: TRBV7-3

CDR3 DNA: TGCGCCAGCAGCCGGGCGTTACAGAACACTGAAGCTTTCTTT
CDR3 protein: CASSRALQNTEAFF
clone size: .
J gene: TRBJ1-1
D gene: .
V gene: TRBV4-3

CDR3 DNA: TGTGCCAGCAGCTTATGGTCGGGAGAAGAGACCCAGTACTTC
CDR3 protein: CASSLWSGEETQYF
clone size: .
J gene: TRBJ2-5
D gene: .
V gene: TRBV7-2

CDR3 DNA: TGTGCCAGCAGCTTGCACAGGGAGAACGGCTACACCTTC
CDR3 protein: CASSLHRENGYTF
clone size: .
J gene: TRBJ1-2
D gene: .
V gene: TRBV7-9

CDR3 DNA: TGTGCCAGCAGCCCACCAGTGGAGACCCAGTACTTC
CDR3 protein: CASSPPVETQYF
clone size: few
J gene: TRBJ2-5
D gene: .
V gene: TRBV7-2

CDR3 DNA: TGTGCCAGCAGCTTTACGGAGCAAGAGACCCAGTACTTC
CDR3 protein: CASSFTEQETQYF
clone size: few
J gene: TRBJ2-5
D gene: .
V gene: TRBV11-2

CDR3 DNA: TGTGCCAGCAGCCCTAACTACGGGAATGAGCAGTTCTTC
CDR3 protein: CASSPNYGNEQFF
clone size: .
J gene: TRBJ2-1
D gene: .
V gene: TRBV9

CDR3 DNA: TGTGCCAGCAGCCCGGACGCCAACGGGAATTCACCCCTCCACTTT
CDR3 protein: CASSPDANGNSPLHF
clone size: .
J gene: TRBJ1-6
D gene: .
V gene: TRBV28

CDR3 DNA: TGTGCCACCAGCAAAGCGGGAGCGAGCATAGATACGCAGTATTTT
CDR3 protein: CATSKAGASIDTQYF
clone size: .
J gene: TRBJ2-3
D gene: TRBD2
V gene: TRBV15

CDR3 DNA: TGTGCCAGCAGTCCACTCAGGGGCTCTGGAAACACCATATATTTT
CDR3 protein: CASSPLRGSGNTIYF
clone size: once
J gene: TRBJ1-3
D gene: .
V gene: TRBV27

CDR3 DNA: TGCGCCAGCAGCTTGGAGTACAGGGAGAATGAGCAGTTCTTC
CDR3 protein: CASSLEYRENEQFF
clone size: once
J gene: TRBJ2-1
D gene: .
V gene: TRBV5-1

CDR3 DNA: TGTGTCAGCAGCCTGGACAGGGGCGTATCACCCCTCCACTTT
CDR3 protein: CVSSLDRGVSPLHF
clone size: .
J gene: TRBJ1-6
D gene: TRBD1
V gene: TRBV28

CDR3 DNA: TGTGCCAGCAGTTACGGGCGGGACGCAAACTATGGCTACACCTTC
CDR3 protein: CASSYGRDANYGYTF
clone size: .
J gene: TRBJ1-2
D gene: .
V gene: TRBV6-2/TRBV6-3

CDR3 DNA: TGTGCCAGCAGCCCCACGGACCCAGCAGCTTCACCCCTCCACTTT
CDR3 protein: CASSPTDPAASPLHF
clone size: few
J gene: TRBJ1-6
D gene: .
V gene: TRBV9

CDR3 DNA: TGCAGTGCTCCACCTTGGGTAGAACAAGAGACCCAGTACTTC
CDR3 protein: CSAPPWVEQETQYF
clone size: .
J gene: TRBJ2-5
D gene: .
V gene: TRBV20-1

CDR3 DNA: TGCGCCAGCAGCCGTCTGGGGCTAACTGGAAACACCATATATTTT
CDR3 protein: CASSRLGLTGNTIYF
clone size: .
J gene: TRBJ1-3
D gene: .
V gene: TRBV4-1

CDR3 DNA: TGTGCCAGCAGCTCTCCCCAGAGCAATCAGCCCCAGCATTTT
CDR3 protein: CASSSPQSNQPQHF
clone size: .
J gene: TRBJ1-5
D gene: .
V gene: TRBV7-9

CDR3 DNA: TGTGCCATCAGTGAGTCCGGTAATAGCAATCAGCCCCAGCATTTT
CDR3 protein: CAISESGNSNQPQHF
clone size: few
J gene: TRBJ1-5
D gene: .
V gene: TRBV10-3

CDR3 DNA: TGCAGCGTCTTTTTCGACAGGGCCACTGAAGCTTTCTTT
CDR3 protein: CSVFFDRATEAFF
clone size: few
J gene: TRBJ1-1
D gene: TRBD1
V gene: TRBV29-1

CDR3 DNA: TGTGCCAGCAGATTGTGGCAGGGCGATTCCTACAATGAGCAGTTCTTC
CDR3 protein: CASRLWQGDSYNEQFF
clone size: .
J gene: TRBJ2-1
D gene: .
V gene: TRBV28

CDR3 DNA: TGTGCCAGCAGTTTCCGGGGACGAAAGTACGGGGAGCTGTTTTTT
CDR3 protein: CASSFRGRKYGELFF
clone size: .
J gene: TRBJ2-2
D gene: .
V gene: TRBV28

CDR3 DNA: TGTGCCAGCAGTTTGAAGAGCGGGTACCTCTCTGGGGCCAACGTCCTGACTTTC
CDR3 protein: CASSLKSGYLSGANVLTF
clone size: .
J gene: TRBJ2-6
D gene: .
V gene: TRBV28